These T cell receptor beta chains were read from a single sample in a study of CD8+CD57+ T cells in acquired aplastic anemia. One entry per CDR3 protein results from TCRdb running MiXCR on the reads. Of roughly 190,000 distinct CDR3 sequences in the sample, approximately 50% are singletons; the top ten hold 15% to 20%. Input material: sorted CD4+, CD8+, or CD8+CD57+ T cells (not recorded which) from PBMCs. The receptors originated from a human donor in good health, serving as a control. Each CDR3 is given with its conserved first and last residue. Fields, in order: D gene, clone size, J gene, V gene, CDR3 protein, CDR3 DNA. A D gene is named only where the DNA matches it firmly. Rows give clone size only sometimes, using once, few, many, or a class for an expanded clone.

d_gene: TRBD1
abundance: -
j_gene: TRBJ2-7
v_gene: TRBV7-6
CDR3aa: CASSLAHGTGVSYEQYF
CDR3nt: TGTGCCAGCAGCTTAGCCCACGGGACAGGGGTCTCCTACGAGCAGTACTTC

d_gene: -
abundance: -
j_gene: TRBJ1-1
v_gene: TRBV5-1
CDR3aa: CASSLGVGNRNTEAFF
CDR3nt: TGCGCCAGCAGCTTAGGGGTGGGGAACAGAAACACTGAAGCTTTCTTT

d_gene: -
abundance: many
j_gene: TRBJ1-5
v_gene: TRBV20-1
CDR3aa: CSAIGPNQPQHF
CDR3nt: TGCAGTGCTATCGGACCTAATCAGCCCCAGCATTTT

d_gene: TRBD1
abundance: -
j_gene: TRBJ2-7
v_gene: TRBV10-3
CDR3aa: CAVKGGTGVSYEQYF
CDR3nt: TGTGCCGTCAAGGGCGGGACAGGGGTCTCCTACGAGCAGTACTTC

d_gene: TRBD2
abundance: -
j_gene: TRBJ2-3
v_gene: TRBV7-2
CDR3aa: CASSITSGGGTDTQYF
CDR3nt: TGTGCCAGCAGCATTACTAGCGGGGGCGGCACAGATACGCAGTATTTT

d_gene: TRBD1
abundance: few
j_gene: TRBJ1-6
v_gene: TRBV25-1
CDR3aa: CASSEYAGTVNIQSPLHF
CDR3nt: TGTGCCAGCAGTGAATATGCGGGGACAGTCAATATTCAATCACCCCTCCACTTT

d_gene: -
abundance: -
j_gene: TRBJ2-2
v_gene: TRBV2
CDR3aa: CASRPGTGELFF
CDR3nt: TGTGCCAGCAGGCCCGGGACCGGGGAGCTGTTTTTT

d_gene: -
abundance: -
j_gene: TRBJ2-1
v_gene: TRBV2
CDR3aa: CATQGGTYNEQFF
CDR3nt: TGTGCCACACAGGGAGGGACTTACAATGAGCAGTTCTTC

d_gene: -
abundance: many
j_gene: TRBJ1-6
v_gene: TRBV7-2
CDR3aa: CASSSGQGNYNSPLHF
CDR3nt: TGTGCCAGCAGCTCCGGCCAGGGAAACTATAATTCACCCCTCCACTTT

d_gene: TRBD1
abundance: many
j_gene: TRBJ2-7
v_gene: TRBV4-1
CDR3aa: CASSQDRFGTGDSYEQYF
CDR3nt: TGCGCCAGCAGCCAAGATCGTTTTGGGACAGGGGATTCCTACGAGCAGTACTTC

d_gene: TRBD1
abundance: -
j_gene: TRBJ1-5
v_gene: TRBV12-3/TRBV12-4
CDR3aa: CASSTRQGYQPQHF
CDR3nt: TGTGCCAGCAGTACCCGACAGGGCTATCAGCCCCAGCATTTT

d_gene: -
abundance: few
j_gene: TRBJ1-1
v_gene: TRBV4-3
CDR3aa: CASGQGPPLQGNTEAFF
CDR3nt: TGCGCCAGCGGCCAAGGCCCCCCCCTCCAGGGGAACACTGAAGCTTTCTTT

d_gene: TRBD1
abundance: medium-sized
j_gene: TRBJ1-5
v_gene: TRBV10-3
CDR3aa: CAISPDREGQPQHF
CDR3nt: TGTGCCATCAGTCCCGACAGGGAGGGACAGCCCCAGCATTTT

d_gene: -
abundance: -
j_gene: TRBJ2-7
v_gene: TRBV19
CDR3aa: CASRNQGLQYF
CDR3nt: TGTGCCAGTAGGAACCAGGGGTTGCAGTACTTC

d_gene: -
abundance: -
j_gene: TRBJ2-2
v_gene: TRBV3-1
CDR3aa: CPSSRLANTGELFF
CDR3nt: TGTCCCAGCAGCCGACTGGCGAACACCGGGGAGCTGTTTTTT

d_gene: -
abundance: many
j_gene: TRBJ1-6
v_gene: TRBV4-2
CDR3aa: CASSQEGGQVNSPLHF
CDR3nt: TGTGCCAGCAGCCAAGAAGGGGGACAAGTAAATTCACCCCTCCACTTT

d_gene: TRBD2
abundance: many
j_gene: TRBJ2-1
v_gene: TRBV19
CDR3aa: CASRWLAGDNEQFF
CDR3nt: TGTGCCAGTCGGTGGCTAGCGGGGGACAATGAGCAGTTCTTC

d_gene: -
abundance: -
j_gene: TRBJ1-5
v_gene: TRBV10-3
CDR3aa: CAISKDRGNQPQHF
CDR3nt: TGTGCCATCAGTAAGGATCGGGGAAATCAGCCCCAGCATTTT

d_gene: -
abundance: few
j_gene: TRBJ2-3
v_gene: TRBV7-3
CDR3aa: CASSPPPPSGRGDTQYF
CDR3nt: TGTGCCAGCAGCCCCCCCCCGCCTAGTGGCCGAGGAGATACGCAGTATTTT

d_gene: -
abundance: -
j_gene: TRBJ2-2
v_gene: TRBV20-1
CDR3aa: CSAREQPGELFF
CDR3nt: TGCAGTGCTAGGGAACAGCCCGGGGAGCTGTTTTTT

d_gene: TRBD1
abundance: -
j_gene: TRBJ2-5
v_gene: TRBV10-3
CDR3aa: CASPPPRGTGGQETQYF
CDR3nt: TGTGCCAGCCCACCCCCGAGGGGGACAGGGGGCCAAGAGACCCAGTACTTC

d_gene: -
abundance: many
j_gene: TRBJ2-1
v_gene: TRBV4-1
CDR3aa: CASSGLLFNDEQFF
CDR3nt: TGCGCCAGTTCGGGACTCCTTTTCAATGATGAGCAGTTCTTC

d_gene: TRBD1
abundance: many
j_gene: TRBJ2-5
v_gene: TRBV7-9
CDR3aa: CASSPPRTGGETQYF
CDR3nt: TGTGCCAGCAGCCCCCCTCGGACAGGTGGAGAGACCCAGTACTTC

d_gene: -
abundance: -
j_gene: TRBJ2-7
v_gene: TRBV7-8
CDR3aa: CASSLGVGGQGYEQYF
CDR3nt: TGTGCCAGCAGCTTAGGTGTAGGGGGGCAGGGCTACGAGCAGTACTTC

d_gene: TRBD1
abundance: few
j_gene: TRBJ1-1
v_gene: TRBV27
CDR3aa: CASSFSARTGNTEAFF
CDR3nt: TGTGCCAGCAGTTTTTCTGCCCGGACAGGGAACACTGAAGCTTTCTTT

d_gene: -
abundance: -
j_gene: TRBJ1-2
v_gene: TRBV7-4
CDR3aa: CASSLLYAGNYGYTF
CDR3nt: TGTGCCAGCAGCTTACTCTACGCAGGGAACTATGGCTACACCTTC

d_gene: -
abundance: many
j_gene: TRBJ2-7
v_gene: TRBV6-2/TRBV6-3
CDR3aa: CASSYGPGNTYEQYF
CDR3nt: TGTGCCAGCAGTTACGGTCCGGGGAATACCTACGAGCAGTACTTC

d_gene: TRBD1
abundance: many
j_gene: TRBJ1-2
v_gene: TRBV5-1
CDR3aa: CASSSPGQVYDGYTF
CDR3nt: TGCGCCAGCAGCTCACCGGGACAGGTCTACGATGGCTACACCTTC

d_gene: -
abundance: many
j_gene: TRBJ2-7
v_gene: TRBV7-2
CDR3aa: CASSFGAGTYEQYF
CDR3nt: TGTGCCAGCAGCTTCGGGGCCGGGACCTACGAGCAGTACTTC

d_gene: -
abundance: -
j_gene: TRBJ2-1
v_gene: TRBV7-8
CDR3aa: CASSLDGLVLNEQFF
CDR3nt: TGTGCCAGCAGCTTAGATGGACTGGTCCTAAATGAGCAGTTCTTC

d_gene: -
abundance: -
j_gene: TRBJ2-5
v_gene: TRBV7-7
CDR3aa: CASSLVPTEETQYF
CDR3nt: TGTGCTAGCAGCTTAGTACCCACGGAAGAGACCCAGTACTTC

d_gene: -
abundance: many
j_gene: TRBJ2-7
v_gene: TRBV28
CDR3aa: CASSVAVSYEQYF
CDR3nt: TGTGCCAGCAGTGTGGCAGTTTCCTACGAGCAGTACTTC

d_gene: TRBD2
abundance: -
j_gene: TRBJ2-7
v_gene: TRBV20-1
CDR3aa: CSARLAGGLNEQYF
CDR3nt: TGCAGTGCTAGGCTAGCGGGGGGGCTGAACGAGCAGTACTTC

d_gene: -
abundance: -
j_gene: TRBJ1-4
v_gene: TRBV20-1
CDR3aa: CSASLTGEKLFF
CDR3nt: TGCAGTGCTAGCCTCACAGGGGAAAAACTGTTTTTT

d_gene: TRBD1
abundance: -
j_gene: TRBJ1-1
v_gene: TRBV19
CDR3aa: CASGQGRYTEAFF
CDR3nt: TGTGCCAGTGGACAGGGACGGTACACTGAAGCTTTCTTT

d_gene: TRBD1
abundance: many
j_gene: TRBJ2-7
v_gene: TRBV19
CDR3aa: CASSSGGTGGPSDEQYF
CDR3nt: TGTGCCAGTAGTTCGGGGGGGACAGGGGGCCCCTCCGACGAGCAGTACTTC

d_gene: -
abundance: -
j_gene: TRBJ1-1
v_gene: TRBV10-2
CDR3aa: CASKFEGWSGEAFF
CDR3nt: TGCGCCAGCAAATTCGAAGGTTGGTCAGGTGAAGCTTTCTTT

d_gene: -
abundance: -
j_gene: TRBJ2-7
v_gene: TRBV7-2
CDR3aa: CASRGRQAGIHEQYF
CDR3nt: TGTGCCAGCAGGGGTCGCCAGGCAGGGATCCACGAGCAGTACTTC

d_gene: -
abundance: -
j_gene: TRBJ2-5
v_gene: TRBV6-5
CDR3aa: CASAEGRETQYF
CDR3nt: TGTGCCAGTGCCGAGGGACGAGAGACCCAGTACTTC

d_gene: -
abundance: -
j_gene: TRBJ1-2
v_gene: TRBV9
CDR3aa: CASSARDAANYGYTF
CDR3nt: TGTGCCAGCAGCGCCCGGGACGCAGCTAACTATGGCTACACCTTC

d_gene: -
abundance: -
j_gene: TRBJ1-5
v_gene: TRBV2
CDR3aa: CASSEARTPGQPQHF
CDR3nt: TGTGCCAGCAGTGAAGCGCGTACCCCGGGTCAGCCCCAGCATTTT

d_gene: -
abundance: -
j_gene: TRBJ2-7
v_gene: TRBV5-1
CDR3aa: CASSLIGTDFYEQYF
CDR3nt: TGCGCCAGCAGCTTGATCGGGACTGACTTCTACGAGCAGTACTTC

d_gene: TRBD1
abundance: -
j_gene: TRBJ2-4
v_gene: TRBV6-6
CDR3aa: CASSNRQGAIVAKNIQYF
CDR3nt: TGTGCCAGCAGTAATAGACAGGGAGCTATCGTCGCCAAAAACATTCAGTACTTC

d_gene: -
abundance: many
j_gene: TRBJ1-2
v_gene: TRBV29-1
CDR3aa: CSVRGSFSGRGGYGYTF
CDR3nt: TGCAGCGTTCGCGGTTCTTTTAGTGGCAGGGGAGGCTATGGCTACACCTTC

d_gene: -
abundance: many
j_gene: TRBJ2-7
v_gene: TRBV9
CDR3aa: CASSVGDIQKREQYF
CDR3nt: TGTGCCAGCAGCGTAGGTGATATACAGAAACGGGAGCAGTACTTC

d_gene: -
abundance: -
j_gene: TRBJ1-3
v_gene: TRBV6-5
CDR3aa: CASRPNRISGNTIYF
CDR3nt: TGTGCCAGCAGGCCGAACAGGATCTCTGGAAACACCATATATTTT

d_gene: -
abundance: -
j_gene: TRBJ1-2
v_gene: TRBV25-1
CDR3aa: CASTDSNYGYTF
CDR3nt: TGTGCCAGCACGGACAGCAACTATGGCTACACCTTC

d_gene: -
abundance: many
j_gene: TRBJ1-1
v_gene: TRBV27
CDR3aa: CASSASRGEAEAFF
CDR3nt: TGTGCCAGCAGTGCATCGAGGGGGGAGGCTGAAGCTTTCTTT

d_gene: -
abundance: -
j_gene: TRBJ1-1
v_gene: TRBV10-3
CDR3aa: CASSPQGEGSEAFF
CDR3nt: TGTGCCAGCAGTCCTCAGGGTGAAGGCTCTGAAGCTTTCTTT

d_gene: TRBD1
abundance: few
j_gene: TRBJ2-1
v_gene: TRBV11-3
CDR3aa: CASSLGTGAQSNEQFF
CDR3nt: TGTGCCAGCAGCTTAGGGACAGGGGCGCAAAGCAATGAGCAGTTCTTC

d_gene: -
abundance: -
j_gene: TRBJ2-2
v_gene: TRBV7-3
CDR3aa: CASRHRDAGELFF
CDR3nt: TGTGCCAGCAGACACCGGGATGCCGGGGAGCTGTTTTTT

d_gene: TRBD2
abundance: once
j_gene: TRBJ2-1
v_gene: TRBV20-1
CDR3aa: CSASTSGGRDEQFF
CDR3nt: TGCAGTGCTAGTACTAGCGGGGGACGCGATGAGCAGTTCTTC

d_gene: TRBD2
abundance: many
j_gene: TRBJ2-7
v_gene: TRBV3-1
CDR3aa: CASSHLSGGLYEQYF
CDR3nt: TGTGCCAGCAGCCACCTTAGCGGGGGCCTCTACGAGCAGTACTTC

d_gene: TRBD2
abundance: few
j_gene: TRBJ2-2
v_gene: TRBV5-1
CDR3aa: CASSLGTSVGTGELFF
CDR3nt: TGTGCCAGCAGCTTGGGGACTAGCGTCGGCACCGGGGAGCTGTTTTTT